Listed below are T cell receptor beta chains from one sample, sequenced in a study of blood T cell repertoires in COVID-19. Repertoires were generated with immunoSEQ multiplex PCR, while TCRdb's copy carries only in-frame clones and drops some. Of 65,000 to 90,000 clones listed, approximately 77% are singletons. The sample consisted of peripheral blood. Every receptor here comes from a man between 65 and 85 years old with COVID-19, enrolled during active disease. Both conserved end residues are part of each CDR3. Fields, in order: V gene, D gene, CDR3 length, J gene, clone size, CDR3 protein, CDR3 DNA. D genes are given only for firm matches. Some rows mark clone size as missing; the rest say once, few, many or name a class of expanded clone.

v_call: TRBV5-5; d_call: -; cdr3_length: 15; j_call: TRBJ1-3; clone_size: -; cdr3_aa: CASSLEALSGNTIYF; cdr3_nt: TGTGCCAGCAGCTTGGAAGCACTCTCTGGAAACACCATATATTTT
v_call: TRBV11-3; d_call: TRBD2; cdr3_length: 17; j_call: TRBJ2-1; clone_size: few; cdr3_aa: CASSLQVAGGPTAEQFF; cdr3_nt: TGTGCCAGCAGCTTGCAGGTGGCGGGAGGACCTACTGCCGAGCAGTTCTTC
v_call: TRBV12-3/TRBV12-4; d_call: -; cdr3_length: 13; j_call: TRBJ2-7; clone_size: -; cdr3_aa: CASSLVLYYEQYF; cdr3_nt: TGTGCCAGCAGTTTAGTCCTTTACTACGAGCAGTACTTC
v_call: TRBV28; d_call: -; cdr3_length: 18; j_call: TRBJ1-6; clone_size: -; cdr3_aa: CASSLARQALSYNSPLHF; cdr3_nt: TGTGCCAGCAGTTTAGCCCGGCAGGCCCTTTCCTATAATTCACCCCTCCACTTT
v_call: TRBV4-1; d_call: -; cdr3_length: 18; j_call: TRBJ1-6; clone_size: -; cdr3_aa: CASSQADSAALYHSPLHF; cdr3_nt: TGCGCCAGCAGCCAAGCTGACAGCGCTGCACTGTACCATTCACCCCTCCACTTT
v_call: TRBV19; d_call: -; cdr3_length: 14; j_call: TRBJ2-2; clone_size: few; cdr3_aa: CASSISVNTGELFF; cdr3_nt: TGTGCCAGTAGTATTAGTGTGAACACCGGGGAGCTGTTTTTT
v_call: TRBV7-2; d_call: TRBD2; cdr3_length: 13; j_call: TRBJ2-2; clone_size: -; cdr3_aa: CASSFGGAGELFF; cdr3_nt: TGTGCCAGCAGTTTCGGGGGGGCCGGGGAGCTGTTTTTT
v_call: TRBV6-6; d_call: -; cdr3_length: 14; j_call: TRBJ1-2; clone_size: once; cdr3_aa: CASSSRGLNYGYTF; cdr3_nt: TGTGCCAGCAGTTCCCGGGGACTGAACTATGGCTACACCTTC
v_call: TRBV7-3; d_call: -; cdr3_length: 15; j_call: TRBJ2-3; clone_size: -; cdr3_aa: CASSLASGGTDTQYF; cdr3_nt: TGTGCCAGCAGCTTAGCGTCAGGTGGCACAGATACGCAGTATTTT
v_call: TRBV19; d_call: -; cdr3_length: 12; j_call: TRBJ1-2; clone_size: -; cdr3_aa: CASSIGLDGYTF; cdr3_nt: TGTGCCAGTAGTATCGGACTAGATGGCTACACCTTC
v_call: TRBV11-2; d_call: TRBD1; cdr3_length: 14; j_call: TRBJ1-2; clone_size: few; cdr3_aa: CASSLTGTGVGYTF; cdr3_nt: TGTGCCAGCAGCTTAACCGGGACAGGGGTCGGCTACACCTTC
v_call: TRBV10-3; d_call: TRBD1; cdr3_length: 15; j_call: TRBJ1-2; clone_size: -; cdr3_aa: CAIGTGGLLNYGYTF; cdr3_nt: TGTGCCATAGGGACAGGGGGCTTGCTTAACTATGGCTACACCTTC
v_call: TRBV11-2; d_call: -; cdr3_length: 17; j_call: TRBJ1-3; clone_size: -; cdr3_aa: CASSLTDTLSSGNTIYF; cdr3_nt: TGTGCCAGCAGCTTAACCGACACACTCAGCTCTGGAAACACCATATATTTT
v_call: TRBV19; d_call: TRBD1; cdr3_length: 13; j_call: TRBJ1-1; clone_size: -; cdr3_aa: CASSIQGATEAFF; cdr3_nt: TGTGCCAGTAGCATACAGGGGGCTACTGAAGCTTTCTTT
v_call: TRBV21-1; d_call: -; cdr3_length: 17; j_call: TRBJ1-1; clone_size: -; cdr3_aa: CASSRETEYLMNTEAFF; cdr3_nt: TGTGCCAGCAGCAGAGAGACAGAATATCTAATGAACACTGAAGCTTTCTTT
v_call: TRBV28; d_call: -; cdr3_length: 14; j_call: TRBJ1-5; clone_size: -; cdr3_aa: CASSLPTGHQPQHF; cdr3_nt: TGTGCCAGCAGTTTGCCTACAGGGCATCAGCCCCAGCATTTT
v_call: TRBV6-2/TRBV6-3; d_call: TRBD2; cdr3_length: 18; j_call: TRBJ2-3; clone_size: -; cdr3_aa: CASSYSPFAGGSTDTQYF; cdr3_nt: TGTGCCAGCAGTTACTCCCCCTTTGCGGGAGGAAGCACAGATACGCAGTATTTT
v_call: TRBV5-4; d_call: -; cdr3_length: 16; j_call: TRBJ1-1; clone_size: many; cdr3_aa: CASSPLDRDLNTEAFF; cdr3_nt: TGTGCCAGCAGCCCCCTTGATCGGGATTTGAACACTGAAGCTTTCTTT
v_call: TRBV11-2; d_call: -; cdr3_length: 14; j_call: TRBJ2-2; clone_size: -; cdr3_aa: CASSLAGVTGELFF; cdr3_nt: TGTGCCAGCAGCTTAGCGGGGGTCACCGGGGAGCTGTTTTTT
v_call: TRBV4-1; d_call: -; cdr3_length: 13; j_call: TRBJ2-3; clone_size: -; cdr3_aa: CASSRQFTDTQYF; cdr3_nt: TGCGCCAGCAGCCGTCAGTTCACAGATACGCAGTATTTT
v_call: TRBV5-1; d_call: TRBD2; cdr3_length: 18; j_call: TRBJ2-5; clone_size: -; cdr3_aa: CASSPTGLAGRSQETQYF; cdr3_nt: TGCGCCAGCAGCCCCACGGGACTAGCGGGACGTTCCCAAGAGACCCAGTACTTC
v_call: TRBV19; d_call: TRBD1; cdr3_length: 16; j_call: TRBJ1-2; clone_size: -; cdr3_aa: CASSMTGTGAVYGYTF; cdr3_nt: TGTGCCAGTAGTATGACGGGGACAGGGGCCGTCTATGGCTACACCTTC
v_call: TRBV27; d_call: TRBD1; cdr3_length: 16; j_call: TRBJ1-4; clone_size: -; cdr3_aa: CASSVARGLTNEKLFF; cdr3_nt: TGTGCCAGCAGTGTCGCCAGGGGGCTAACTAATGAAAAACTGTTTTTT
v_call: TRBV5-1; d_call: TRBD1; cdr3_length: 17; j_call: TRBJ2-7; clone_size: -; cdr3_aa: CASSFAGQGSRVGEQYF; cdr3_nt: TGCGCCAGCAGCTTTGCCGGACAGGGAAGTAGGGTGGGGGAGCAGTACTTC
v_call: TRBV7-3; d_call: TRBD2; cdr3_length: 16; j_call: TRBJ2-2; clone_size: -; cdr3_aa: CASSALAASNTGELFF; cdr3_nt: TGTGCCAGCAGTGCACTAGCGGCTTCGAACACCGGGGAGCTGTTTTTT
v_call: TRBV5-6; d_call: -; cdr3_length: 13; j_call: TRBJ2-3; clone_size: few; cdr3_aa: CASSSQGTDTQYF; cdr3_nt: TGTGCCAGCAGCTCCCAGGGCACAGATACGCAGTATTTT
v_call: TRBV15; d_call: -; cdr3_length: 15; j_call: TRBJ2-3; clone_size: -; cdr3_aa: CATSERRGRTDTQYF; cdr3_nt: TGTGCCACCAGCGAACGCAGGGGTCGCACAGATACGCAGTATTTT
v_call: TRBV9; d_call: -; cdr3_length: 14; j_call: TRBJ2-7; clone_size: once; cdr3_aa: CASSPPGQSYEQYF; cdr3_nt: TGTGCCAGCAGTCCTCCGGGACAATCCTACGAGCAGTACTTC
v_call: TRBV5-1; d_call: -; cdr3_length: 13; j_call: TRBJ1-2; clone_size: -; cdr3_aa: CASSLGSGIGYTF; cdr3_nt: TGCGCCAGCAGCTTGGGCAGCGGAATAGGCTACACCTTC
v_call: TRBV20-1; d_call: TRBD1; cdr3_length: 10; j_call: TRBJ1-2; clone_size: -; cdr3_aa: CSPRGNGYTF; cdr3_nt: TGCAGCCCCAGGGGGAATGGCTACACCTTC
v_call: TRBV5-1; d_call: TRBD1; cdr3_length: 14; j_call: TRBJ2-7; clone_size: -; cdr3_aa: CASSLTGASYEQYF; cdr3_nt: TGCGCCAGCAGCTTGACAGGGGCCTCCTACGAGCAGTACTTC
v_call: TRBV28; d_call: TRBD2; cdr3_length: 15; j_call: TRBJ2-7; clone_size: -; cdr3_aa: CASSFGLAGSYEQYF; cdr3_nt: TGTGCCAGCAGTTTTGGACTAGCGGGATCCTACGAGCAGTACTTC
v_call: TRBV5-5; d_call: -; cdr3_length: 13; j_call: TRBJ2-7; clone_size: -; cdr3_aa: CASSLVGAGEQYF; cdr3_nt: TGTGCCAGCAGCTTGGTAGGGGCCGGCGAGCAGTACTTC
v_call: TRBV27; d_call: -; cdr3_length: 13; j_call: TRBJ2-7; clone_size: -; cdr3_aa: CASSLEGAYEQYF; cdr3_nt: TGTGCCAGCAGTTTAGAGGGCGCCTACGAGCAGTACTTC
v_call: TRBV19; d_call: -; cdr3_length: 14; j_call: TRBJ1-5; clone_size: once; cdr3_aa: CATRSLSGNQPQHF; cdr3_nt: TGTGCCACCCGTAGTCTGTCAGGGAATCAGCCCCAGCATTTT
v_call: TRBV27; d_call: TRBD1; cdr3_length: 16; j_call: TRBJ1-1; clone_size: few; cdr3_aa: CASSPGQGKFVTEAFF; cdr3_nt: TGTGCCAGCAGTCCCGGACAGGGTAAATTCGTCACTGAAGCTTTCTTT
v_call: TRBV19; d_call: TRBD1; cdr3_length: 14; j_call: TRBJ1-2; clone_size: -; cdr3_aa: CATQVNRGTYGYTF; cdr3_nt: TGTGCCACTCAAGTTAACAGGGGCACCTATGGCTACACCTTC
v_call: TRBV5-8; d_call: TRBD1; cdr3_length: 15; j_call: TRBJ1-5; clone_size: few; cdr3_aa: CASSQDRGLGQPQHF; cdr3_nt: TGTGCCAGCAGCCAGGACAGGGGGCTGGGTCAGCCCCAGCATTTT
v_call: TRBV10-3; d_call: -; cdr3_length: 13; j_call: TRBJ2-7; clone_size: -; cdr3_aa: CAIQTAHSYEQYF; cdr3_nt: TGTGCCATACAAACAGCCCATTCCTACGAGCAGTACTTC
v_call: TRBV2; d_call: -; cdr3_length: 15; j_call: TRBJ2-7; clone_size: many; cdr3_aa: CASSDPGRTMGEQYF; cdr3_nt: TGTGCCAGCAGCGATCCCGGGAGAACAATGGGAGAGCAGTACTTC